This TCR beta chain was documented in a study of blood T cell repertoires in COVID-19. As for the study in general: Sites across the United States, Italy and Spain contributed samples from acute and convalescent COVID-19. T cells, B-cell-depleted T cells, or PBMCs provided the cDNA or gDNA that served as material.

In the original analysis: Reference gene primer amplification gave estimated nucleated cell counts. The table came from immunoSEQ multiplex PCR; TCRdb's copy has only in-frame clones and leaves some out. That table furnishes V, J and clone size, whereas the DNA furnished D and trimming. This table holds 50,000 to 60,000 clones, roughly 90% found once. Trimming cost V 1 base and J 5 bases; bases outside gene matches: 7. Germline CDR1 is SGHRS and CDR2 is YFSETQ. The CDR3 spans 15 residues. The source material was peripheral blood. The sequence was collected from a man in his fifties or sixties with active COVID-19. The V call is TRBV5-1, the J call TRBJ1-1; 8 bases match TRBD1. CDR3 protein: CASSLSGGSGTEAFF. The CDR3 coding sequence is TGCGCCAGCAGCTTGTCAGGGGGCAGTGGGACTGAAGCTTTCTTT.